The present T cell receptor beta chain was sequenced within a study of blood T cell repertoires in COVID-19 (dated by TCRdb to 2019 to 2021). Looking at the study overall: Collaborator samples came from the United States, Italy and Spain and covered acute and convalescent phases of COVID-19. The prospective study material was composed of cDNA or gDNA derived from T cells, B-cell-depleted T cells, or PBMCs. Subjects who had been exposed to COVID-19, were actively infected with it, or had recovered from it provided the deeply sampled blood TCRbeta repertoires that made up the dataset. The repertoires were made available in a free public database intended to serve as a resource for research on the immune response to SARS-CoV-2. The samples were drawn from the first 160 participants of the ongoing ImmuneRACE study and from more than 1,000 subjects provided by 6 global collaborators. Sample metadata almost always included a de-identified subject ID, COVID-19 status, age in years and sex. HLA class I and class II types, where available, came from metadata supplied by the sample provider rather than from assay-based typing. The investigation overall reported the following: How much clinical and demographic metadata was included differed by source and by participant, and the metadata was provided uncurated.

Collaborating institutions collected whole blood in K2EDTA tubes following their own protocols. For TCRbeta analysis, collaborators shipped samples as frozen whole blood, isolated PBMCs, or DNA extracted from either of those sample types. The CDR3 covers 13 residues, taking in both the cysteine and the phenylalanine. Only the CDR3 portion is preserved as DNA: 39 bases, with reading frame beginning at the first base. The V end loses 6 bases and the J end loses 6 bases, and a stretch of 14 bases separates them. Based on the germline V gene, the CDR1 and CDR2 sequences are SNHLY and FYNNEI. Points on this clone: It has no known antigen specificity. No base quality values were provided; no much bigger clone lies one nucleotide off.

The immunoSEQ Assay, a bias-controlled multiplex PCR, was used to amplify TCRbeta CDR3 regions from genomic DNA. In the source study's methods: The number of nucleated cells in each sample was estimated by amplification of reference gene primers within the assay. To quantify the absolute abundance of each unique TCRbeta CDR3 rearrangement, sequence reads were collapsed and filtered. Productive Simpson clonality was computed per sample as the square root of Simpson's diversity index over productive rearrangements. The source is immuneACCESS, and TCRdb retained only in-frame sequences with V and J called. Part of the clones is not carried over; for the studies checked, unresolved V genes explain less than half of this, and the remainder is unexplained. V, J and clone size were drawn from that table, and D and trimming were deduced from the DNA. The sample table lists fewer than 250,000 clones, 70% to 90% of them with a count of one. The top ten clonotypes cover under 11% of the sample.

The sequence was obtained from a woman aged 80 or over with acute or convalescent COVID-19. Sample: peripheral blood. The V and J segments used are TRBV2 and TRBJ1-2; the best D guess is TRBD1, with 6 bases matching. The sequenced DNA: TGTGCCAGCAGGGAACAGGGAATGGATGGCTACACCTTC. Its amino acids are CASREQGMDGYTF.